This TCR beta chain was identified during a study of blood T cell repertoires in COVID-19. The overall study: Italy, Spain and the United States were the sources of the convalescent and acute COVID-19 samples.

The J segment lost 5 bases and the V segment lost 5 bases, leaving 4 bases of the junction unmatched. The CDR3 covers 14 residues. Germline CDR1 reads MRHNA; CDR2 reads SNTAGT. Original analysis: The authors estimated nucleated cell counts from reference gene primer amplification. The repertoire was sequenced with immunoSEQ multiplex PCR; TCRdb's copy has only in-frame clones and lacks some. That table supplies the V and J calls and clone size; D and trimming were determined from the DNA. The table lists over 95,000 clones, 84% of them singletons, with roughly 1.9% in the top ten. This clone has just one count.

This rearrangement joins TRBV6-4 to TRBJ2-5, with 11 nucleotides matching TRBD1. Sequencing was carried out using peripheral blood. The receptor's source is a man in his sixties or seventies with active or convalescent COVID-19. The CDR3 nucleotides are TGTGCCAGCAGTAGGACAGGGGGCTGGGAGACCCAGTACTTC. It is translated as CASSRTGGWETQYF.